This T cell receptor (beta chain) was sequenced during a study of shared clonotypes between healthy human individuals. General study findings and limits: Enrolling few donors narrowed the genetic and exposure-history diversity that was represented. Read depth was anticipated to influence clonotype sharing among donors.

Adult donors, all healthy and HIV-negative, had no recent acute infections or vaccinations. This clone was seen more than once but under ten times. The target antigen is unknown. V shed 3 bases and J shed 2 bases, with 19 bases lying between them. Germline values: CDR1 SGDLS, CDR2 YYNGEE. This CDR3 spans 17 amino acids. Sequencing on ten immunoSEQ deep assay plates was performed for unsorted PBMC DNA. Sequenced by immunoSEQ multiplex PCR; TCRdb stores in-frame clones only, minus some. The sample comprises about 490,000 clones, around 78% of which are singletons, and around 13% rests with the top ten. The chain links TRBV9 to TRBJ2-3; D is perhaps TRBD1 (7 bases). Sequences were obtained from PBMCs. This TCR derives from a woman in her 40s in good health. Some clones in this sample may be carry-over from other donors' samples. CDR3 sequence: CASSESAGQTFTDTQYF. In DNA form, the CDR3 reads TGTGCCAGCAGCGAGAGTGCGGGACAGACTTTCACAGATACGCAGTATTTT.